This is a list of T cell receptor beta chains from one sample in a study of beta chain features in type 1 diabetes. Using immunoSEQ multiplex PCR, the repertoire was profiled, and TCRdb retains in-frame clones only, with some absent. The table lists about 220,000 clones, approximately 11% of them singletons. The sequenced sample was central memory CD4+ T cells from blood. These receptors originate from a young man in good health. CDR3s leave out the opening cysteine and the closing phenylalanine or tryptophan.

TRBJ2-7	TRBV30	AWRISGTHTYEQY
TRBJ2-3	TRBV7-9	ASSLAAVTDTQY
TRBJ1-5	TRBV15	ASSRDGEVDQPQH
TRBJ1-5	TRBV9	ASSVARQGGPQH
TRBJ1-1	TRBV20-1	SAMGWAEAF
TRBJ1-1	TRBV10-3	AVRQYGGTEAF
TRBJ1-4	TRBV20-1	RAIANEKLF
TRBJ2-4	TRBV6-1	ASSEGSFADSQY
TRBJ2-1	TRBV15	ATSRVAGLLAGYNEQF
TRBJ2-5	TRBV10-3	AISDYRGYQETQY
TRBJ2-1	TRBV11-2	ASSRIRGWGEQF
TRBJ1-1	TRBV30	AWRQRRGAF
TRBJ2-7	TRBV5-1	ASSLDLVEQY
-	TRBV30	AWGLEPYEQY
TRBJ2-2	TRBV5-8	ASSLHEWSGSKDGELF
TRBJ1-1	TRBV18	ASSLHPFSMNTEAF
TRBJ1-1	TRBV5-4	ASSRRGARSGNTEAF
TRBJ1-5	TRBV6-1	ASRRVGGNQPQH
TRBJ1-4	TRBV14	ASSQFAATNEKLF
TRBJ1-4	TRBV7-7	ASSYRTGEKLF
TRBJ2-7	TRBV7-8	ASSDGGRAYEQY
TRBJ1-1	TRBV5-1	ASSWTGDTEAF
TRBJ2-2	TRBV19	ASSIQRTGELF
TRBJ1-1	TRBV28	ASNEKGRAEAF